This TCR beta chain was documented in a study of cytomegalovirus exposure and HLA in healthy donors. At the level of the study: Previous work identified 120 million or so unique TCR beta sequences from approximately 190 million T cells.

This CDR3 comprises 11 residues. Trimming removed 2 bases at V and 5 bases at J, with 4 bases between. CDR1 and CDR2 (germline): SGHRS, YFSETQ. PCR was performed using 60 Vbeta and 13 Jbeta primers. Profiled with immunoSEQ multiplex PCR; TCRdb holds only in-frame clones, not every one. The sample has more than 85,000 clones; roughly 86% are singletons. Study-wide results and caveats: Accurate prediction of most subjects' HLA-A and HLA-B alleles from TCR beta sequences was reported. Follow-up analysis seemed to connect common viral pathogens with several of the most significant clusters identified. Earlier analysis found most TCR beta V segments productive about 87% or about 30% of the time.

Of note for this clone: The target antigen is unknown.

The source is a man aged 35-49 years in good health and CMV-seronegative. The chain joins TRBV5-1 to TRBJ2-5, with no clear D. What was sequenced was PBMCs. CDR3 loop: CASSFRETQYF. The CDR3 coding sequence is TGCGCCAGCAGCTTCAGGGAGACCCAGTACTTC.